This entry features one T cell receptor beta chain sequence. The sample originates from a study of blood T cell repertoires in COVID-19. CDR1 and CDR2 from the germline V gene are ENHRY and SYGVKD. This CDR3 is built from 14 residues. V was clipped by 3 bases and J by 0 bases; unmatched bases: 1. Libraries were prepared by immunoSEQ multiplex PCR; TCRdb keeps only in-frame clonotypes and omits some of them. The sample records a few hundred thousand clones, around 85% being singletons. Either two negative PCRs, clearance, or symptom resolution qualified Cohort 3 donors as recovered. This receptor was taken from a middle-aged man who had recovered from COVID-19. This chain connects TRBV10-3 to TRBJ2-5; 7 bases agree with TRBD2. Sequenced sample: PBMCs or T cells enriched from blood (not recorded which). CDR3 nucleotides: TGTGCCATCAGTGATGCGGGAGACCAAGAGACCCAGTACTTC. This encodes CAISDAGDQETQYF.